This T cell receptor (beta chain) was identified in a study of shared clonotypes between healthy human individuals. Naive CD8 cells lacked CD45RO and underwent positive selection for CCR7, leaving out terminally differentiated effector memory CD45RA+ cells. Comment on this clone: Its antigen is not known.

Overall study findings and caveats: With a few donors compared, around 4.7% of naive CD4 clonotypes were shared. Represented diversity, genetic and exposure-history alike, was limited by few donors. Clonotype sharing among donors was thought likely to change with sequencing depth. All-four-donor shared clonotypes had higher generation probabilities than non-shared clonotypes did.

The germline V gene has CDR1 SGHDN and CDR2 FVKESK. Trimming removed 0 bases from V and 2 bases from J; junction bases left unmatched: 6. The length of the CDR3 is 16 residues. Method: immunoSEQ multiplex PCR; TCRdb's copy keeps in-frame clones and lacks some. The sample includes almost 700,000 clones, about 90% of them seen just once. The source of this sequence is a man aged 30 to 45 in good health. V gene TRBV14 combines with J gene TRBJ2-5; TRBD1 matches 7 bases. Specimen: naive CD8+ T cells sorted from blood. The chain's CDR3 is CASSQEDRDPQETQYF. The CDR3 nucleotides are TGTGCCAGCAGCCAAGAAGACAGGGATCCACAAGAGACCCAGTACTTC.